What follows is one TCR beta chain and its context. The target antigen is unknown. This sample stems from a study of shared clonotypes between healthy human individuals. General study findings and limits: The naive CD4 repertoires of several donors were compared, and roughly 5% of clonotypes were shared.

Trimming took 2 bases from V and 5 from J, leaving 22 bases between them. CDR3 length equals 18 residues. Germline CDR1 reads SGHAT; CDR2 reads FQNNGV. The protocol was immunoSEQ multiplex PCR, while the TCRdb copy is restricted to in-frame clones and leaves out a portion. The sample lists roughly 2.4 million clones, around 95% occurring once. The clonotype originates from a man aged 18 to 35 in good health. This chain joins TRBV11-2 and TRBJ2-1; D possibly corresponds to TRBD1 (6 bases). The sequencing input was naive CD4+ T cells sorted from blood. The sample's subset: CD45RA+ positively selected. Here the CDR3 DNA reads TGTGCCAGCAGCTTAAGCTTTTCCGGGCCTGGGGACAACAATGAGCAGTTCTTC. Translated: CASSLSFSGPGDNNEQFF.